The 28 T cell receptor beta chains in this list originate from one sample, sequenced in a study of blood T cell repertoires in COVID-19. Measured with immunoSEQ multiplex PCR; TCRdb has only the in-frame clones, and not every one. The sample lists some 180,000 clones; around nine tenths were seen once. The source material was peripheral blood. These receptors were obtained from a man aged 60 to 75 with active or convalescent COVID-19.

This sequence joins TRBV19 and TRBJ1-1, with 8 bases aligning to TRBD1. Germline lookup yields CDR1 LNHDA and CDR2 SQIVND (reference sequence). V was clipped by 4 bases and J by 4 bases; unmatched bases: 5. The CDR3 runs to 14 residues. The CDR3 DNA follows: TGTGCCAGTAGTACCCGGGACAGGAGCACTGAAGCTTTCTTT. Its protein is CASSTRDRSTEAFF.

This chain connects TRBV21-1 to TRBJ1-2. TRBV21-1 is an annotated pseudogene. The CDR3 length is 18 residues. CDR3 region: CASSRTGGALRIGYGYTF. The CDR3, as DNA: TGTGCCAGCAGCCGCACGGGGGGCGCCTTACGTATCGGCTATGGCTACACCTTC.

The rearrangement joins TRBV7-9 to TRBJ1-5; D is ambiguous. Per germline, CDR1 SEHNR and CDR2 FQNEAQ (reference sequence). Trimming pared 2 bases from V and 6 bases from J, leaving 8 bases between. The length of the CDR3 is 13 residues. CDR3 loop: CASSLQSGQPQHF. The CDR3 DNA is TGTGCCAGCAGCTTACAGAGCGGTCAGCCCCAGCATTTT. Filled out from reference TRBV7-9 and TRBJ1-5, the complete variable domain reads DTGVSQNPRHKITKRGQNVTFRCDPISEHNRLYWYRQTLGQGPEFLTYFQNEAQLEKSRLLSDRFSAERPKGSFSTLEIQRTEQGDSAMYLCASSLQSGQPQHFGDGTRLSIL.

The rearrangement links TRBV7-6 to TRBJ1-5; 7 nucleotides match TRBD1. The ends lost 2 bases at V and 2 bases at J; junction bases unmatched: 3. Germline loops: CDR1 SGHVS, CDR2 FNYEAQ. The CDR3 loop spans 15 amino acids. The CDR3 region is CASSLQGGGNQPQHF. The CDR3 DNA follows: TGTGCCAGCAGCTTACAGGGGGGTGGCAATCAGCCCCAGCATTTT.

V usage is TRBV14 and J usage is TRBJ1-1, with a weak D call TRBD1 (5 bases). CDR1 is SGHDN, CDR2 FVKESK, per germline. Trimming pared 0 bases from V and 9 bases from J, leaving 17 bases between. The CDR3 has 15 amino acids. The CDR3 loop is CASSQDQVRGRKAFF. The CDR3 DNA reads as TGTGCCAGCAGCCAAGATCAAGTGCGGGGCCGCAAAGCTTTCTTT.

The chain employs TRBV9 and TRBJ2-3, with 11 bases matching TRBD1. The V segment lost 2 bases and the J segment 3 bases; nucleotides outside the gene matches: 5. Germline-derived CDR1 and CDR2 are SGDLS and YYNGEE. This CDR3 has 16 residues. The CDR3 protein is CASSVAGTGGTDTQYF. The CDR3 DNA is TGTGCCAGCAGCGTTGCCGGGACAGGGGGAACAGATACGCAGTATTTT.

This sequence joins TRBV18 and TRBJ1-3; TRBD1 might be the D (6 bases). Germline V gene sequence: CDR1 KGHSH, CDR2 LQKENI. The length of the CDR3 is 16 residues. Trimming removed 5 bases from V and 1 base from J, with 15 bases in between. In DNA form, the CDR3 reads TGTGCCAGCTCAGGACAGACAGTAGCTTCTGGAAACACCATATATTTT. Protein: CASSGQTVASGNTIYF.

The rearrangement uses TRBV30 and TRBJ1-6; 7 nucleotides line up with TRBD1. Trimming at V came to 0 bases and at J to 9 bases, leaving 8 bases not matched to a gene. From germline, CDR1 is GTSNPN and CDR2 SVGIG (reference sequence). The CDR3 runs to 15 residues. CDR3 DNA: TGTGCCTGGAGTGTACAGGGGCAAGGGATTTCACCCCTCCACTTT. Translating it yields CAWSVQGQGISPLHF.

The V call is TRBV12-3 or TRBV12-4, the J call TRBJ2-5; 8 nucleotides agree with TRBD2. V gave up 7 bases and J gave up 5 bases; unmatched junction bases: 3. This CDR3 is 12 amino acids long. CDR3 bases: TGTGCCAGCACCGCGGGGGGTGAGACCCAGTACTTC. Translated: CASTAGGETQYF.

J is TRBJ1-5 and V is TRBV19; D is perhaps TRBD1 (5 bases). V was trimmed by 4 bases and J by 4 bases, leaving 17 bases between them. The CDR3 consists of 16 residues. Per the germline V gene, CDR1 is LNHDA and CDR2 is SQIVND (reference sequence). CDR3 DNA sequence: TGTGCCAGTAGTACCCAGGGTAGTGCGACAAATCAGCCCCAGCATTTT. It is translated as CASSTQGSATNQPQHF.

The chain links TRBV6-4 to TRBJ2-5, with 8 bases aligning to TRBD2. Germline V gives CDR1 MRHNA, CDR2 SNTAGT. The V segment lost 4 bases and the J segment 4 bases; nucleotides outside the gene matches: 14. CDR3 length: 17 amino acids. The CDR3 nucleotides are TGTGCCAGCAGTGCCCCTCCGGGACTAGAGCAGTTAGAGACCCAGTACTTC. Translating gives CASSAPPGLEQLETQYF.

The V call is TRBV15, the J call TRBJ2-1; 11 bases match TRBD2. Germline trimming cut 0 bases from V and 9 bases from J; bases unmatched to any gene: 10. Germline values: CDR1 LNHNV, CDR2 YYDKDF (reference sequence). The CDR3 covers 17 residues. CDR3 DNA sequence: TGTGCCACCAGCAGAGATGGTGGTAGCGGGGGGGCGGGTGAGCAGTTCTTC. It is translated as CATSRDGGSGGAGEQFF.

This clone was picked up one time. The V gene is TRBV5-1, the J gene TRBJ1-5; D might be TRBD1 (6 bases). The V and J ends lost 3 bases and 4 bases respectively, with 8 bases between them. Germline V CDR1 and CDR2: SGHRS, YFSETQ. The CDR3 extends over 13 amino acids. In DNA, the CDR3 is TGCGCCAGCAGCTACACAGGGAATCAGCCCCAGCATTTT. This sequence encodes CASSYTGNQPQHF.

The chain joins TRBV18 to TRBJ1-1; TRBD1 matches at 8 bases. V was pared by 3 bases and J by 2 bases, with 5 bases of the junction left unmatched. In germline, CDR1 is KGHSH, CDR2 LQKENI. CDR3 length equals 15 residues. Here the CDR3 reads CASSPLGQGNTEAFF. The CDR3 DNA reads TGTGCCAGCTCACCCCTTGGACAGGGTAACACTGAAGCTTTCTTT.

The V gene is TRBV2, the J gene TRBJ1-2; 9 nucleotides agree with TRBD1. V gave up 7 bases and J gave up 4 bases; unmatched junction bases: 7. The CDR3 has 14 amino acids. Germline V gene data show CDR1 as SNHLY and CDR2 as FYNNEI. CDR3 in DNA: TGTGCCAGCACGGCCACAGGGGGCAGCTATGGCTACACCTTC. Its protein product is CASTATGGSYGYTF.

The chain recombines TRBV7-7 with TRBJ2-1, with 10 bases that match TRBD2. In germline, CDR1 is SSHAT, CDR2 FNYEAQ (reference sequence). There are 16 residues in the CDR3. V was pared by 5 bases and J by 9 bases, with 13 bases of the junction left unmatched. The CDR3 spells CASSPSGSGGASEQFF. CDR3 sequence (DNA): TGTGCCAGCAGCCCAAGCGGGAGCGGGGGGGCCAGTGAGCAGTTCTTC.

The CDR3 DNA reads TGTGCCACCAGTGAGGGGGCAAGGGAGCAGTTCTTC. Translated, it gives CATSEGAREQFF. The rearrangement joins TRBV24-1 to TRBJ2-1; a weak D match, TRBD1 (6 bases). Germline V gene lookup returns CDR1 KGHDR and CDR2 SFDVKD. This CDR3 region has 12 residues. Trimming took 4 bases from V and 10 from J, leaving 10 bases between them.

The V call is TRBV5-1, the J call TRBJ2-3, with 13 bases matching TRBD2. V shed 4 bases, J shed 7 bases, and the junction held 6 bases outside the gene matches. The CDR3 consists of 15 residues. The germline gives CDR1 SGHRS, CDR2 YFSETQ. The CDR3, as DNA: TGCGCCAGCAGCGAGGGACTAGCGGGGAAGTATACGCAGTATTTT. Translation: CASSEGLAGKYTQYF.

Sample share makes this clone medium-sized. The rearrangement joins TRBV5-6 to TRBJ2-3, with 12 bases identical to TRBD2. CDR1 and CDR2 from the germline V gene are SGHDT and YYEEEE. The J segment lost 5 bases and the V segment lost 4 bases, leaving 11 bases of the junction unmatched. This CDR3 has 17 amino acids. The CDR3 loop reads CASSPLGASGGGDTQYF. Here the CDR3 DNA reads TGTGCCAGCAGCCCCCTCGGGGCTAGCGGGGGGGGAGATACGCAGTATTTT.

The genes are TRBV10-3 and TRBJ1-5, with a possible D match to TRBD1 (6 bases). The CDR3 loop spans 15 amino acids. Germline values: CDR1 ENHRY, CDR2 SYGVKD. V was pared by 4 bases and J by 0 bases, with 10 bases between. CDR3 sequence: CAISGSGDSNQPQHF. CDR3 nucleotide sequence: TGTGCCATCAGTGGGTCAGGGGATAGCAATCAGCCCCAGCATTTT.

V gene TRBV5-8 combines with J gene TRBJ2-4, with TRBD2 as a possible D gene (5 bases). The length of the CDR3 is 16 residues. Germline V gene sequence: CDR1 SGHTS, CDR2 YDEGEE. Trimming stripped 0 bases from V and 0 bases from J, with 10 bases between. CDR3 sequence reads: CASSLVFRGAKNIQYF. The CDR3 DNA sequence: TGTGCCAGCAGCTTGGTTTTTCGGGGAGCCAAAAACATTCAGTACTTC.

This chain uses TRBV9 with TRBJ1-1; perhaps TRBD1 as D (6 bases). CDR3 size: 13 residues. Germline V CDR1 and CDR2: SGDLS, YYNGEE. The V and J ends lost 0 bases and 8 bases respectively, with 11 bases between them. CDR3: CASSVAFGTEAFF. CDR3 sequence (DNA): TGTGCCAGCAGCGTAGCTTTTGGGACAGAAGCTTTCTTT.

J is TRBJ2-3 and V is TRBV19; 10 bases align to TRBD2. This CDR3 is 18 amino acids long. Germline V gives CDR1 LNHDA, CDR2 SQIVND (reference sequence). Losses at the gene ends were 2 bases for V and 4 bases for J; bases not matched to a gene: 12. The CDR3 loop is CASSIKFLAGAPSDTQYF. The DNA for the CDR3 is TGTGCCAGTAGTATAAAGTTTCTAGCGGGGGCCCCCTCAGATACGCAGTATTTT.

CDR3 sequence (DNA): TGTGCCAGCAAATCCAGTCACAATGAGCAGTTCTTC. Its translation is CASKSSHNEQFF. This chain uses TRBV6-5 with TRBJ2-1, with D unresolved. Germline lookup yields CDR1 MNHEY and CDR2 SVGAGI. This CDR3 has 12 residues. Deletions cut 7 bases from V and 5 bases from J, with 9 bases between.

The chain has TRBV12-1 and TRBJ1-3; the table's D call of TRBD1 was not tested on the DNA. TRBV12-1 is deemed a pseudogene. The CDR3 is 14 amino acids. The chain's CDR3 is CASSGGQGRNTIYF. DNA for the CDR3: TGTGCCAGCAGCGGCGGACAGGGTCGAAACACCATATATTTT.

This clone occurred a few times. V is TRBV3-1 (or the pseudogene TRBV3-2) and J is TRBJ1-6; TRBD1 matches at 9 bases. Germline CDR1 is LGHDT and CDR2 is YNNKEL (reference sequence). The CDR3 consists of 16 residues. J gave up 10 bases and V 4 bases, and 11 bases lay outside the gene matches. The CDR3 bases are TGTGCCAGCAGCCTTTCTACAGGGGGCGCGAGGTCACCCCTCCACTTT. It yields the protein CASSLSTGGARSPLHF.

The chain links TRBV29-1 to TRBJ2-2; TRBD1 matches 11 bases. Per germline, CDR1 SQVTM and CDR2 ANQGSEA. This CDR3 has 14 amino acids. Trimming at V came to 7 bases and at J to 3 bases, leaving 4 bases not matched to a gene. The CDR3 loop reads CSARDRGDTGELFF. DNA for the CDR3: TGCAGCGCGAGGGACAGGGGGGACACCGGGGAGCTGTTTTTT.

The rearrangement uses TRBV5-1 and TRBJ1-1; the D gene is possibly TRBD1 (5 bases). Germline V lookup: CDR1 SGHRS, CDR2 YFSETQ. Trimming left V 1 base short and J 3 bases short, with 16 bases between. The length of the CDR3 is 16 residues. This CDR3 reads CASSLQGTGGDTEAFF. The CDR3, as DNA: TGCGCCAGCAGCTTGCAGGGTACGGGGGGAGACACTGAAGCTTTCTTT.